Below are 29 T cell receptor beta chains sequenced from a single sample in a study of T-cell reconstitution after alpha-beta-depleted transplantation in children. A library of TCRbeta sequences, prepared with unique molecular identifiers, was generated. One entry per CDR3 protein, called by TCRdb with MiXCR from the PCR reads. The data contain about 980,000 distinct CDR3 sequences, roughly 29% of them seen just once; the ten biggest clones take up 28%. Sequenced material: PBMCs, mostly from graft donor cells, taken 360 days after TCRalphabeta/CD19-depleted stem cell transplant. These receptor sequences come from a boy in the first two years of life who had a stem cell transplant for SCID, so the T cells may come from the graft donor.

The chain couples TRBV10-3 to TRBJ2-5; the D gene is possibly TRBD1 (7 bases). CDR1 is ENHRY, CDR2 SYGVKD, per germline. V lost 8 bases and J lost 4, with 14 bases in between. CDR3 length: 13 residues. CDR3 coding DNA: TGTGCCATCCAGGGGGAGGTAGGAGAGACCCAGTACTTC. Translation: CAIQGEVGETQYF.

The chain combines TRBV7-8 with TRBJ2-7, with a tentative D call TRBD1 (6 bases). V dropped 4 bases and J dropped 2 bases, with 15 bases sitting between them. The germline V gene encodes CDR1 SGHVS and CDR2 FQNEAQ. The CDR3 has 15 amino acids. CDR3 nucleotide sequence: TGTGCCAGCAGCTCAAACAGGGTGAGGCCCTACGAGCAGTACTTC. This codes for CASSSNRVRPYEQYF.

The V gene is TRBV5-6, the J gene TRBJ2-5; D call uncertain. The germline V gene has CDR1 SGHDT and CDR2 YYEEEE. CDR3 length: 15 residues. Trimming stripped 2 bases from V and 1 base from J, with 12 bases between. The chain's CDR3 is CASSLTGDLQETQYF. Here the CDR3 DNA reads TGTGCCAGCAGCTTAACCGGCGATCTCCAAGAGACCCAGTACTTC.

This chain's CDR3 is CASKLSRGGEKLFF. The CDR3 DNA follows: TGTGCCAGCAAACTTTCCCGAGGGGGTGAAAAACTGTTTTTT. This chain links TRBV28 with TRBJ1-4, with D possibly matching TRBD1 (6 bases). The CDR3 consists of 14 residues. Germline lookup yields CDR1 MDHEN and CDR2 SYDVKM. The V and J ends lost 7 bases and 7 bases respectively, with 16 bases between them. The full variable domain, in which reference TRBV28 and TRBJ1-4 provide the parts outside the CDR3, is DVKVTQSSRYLVKRTGEKVFLECVQDMDHENMFWYRQDPGLGLRLIYFSYDVKMKEKGDIPEGYSVSREKKERFSLILESASTNQTSMYLCASKLSRGGEKLFFGSGTQLSVL.

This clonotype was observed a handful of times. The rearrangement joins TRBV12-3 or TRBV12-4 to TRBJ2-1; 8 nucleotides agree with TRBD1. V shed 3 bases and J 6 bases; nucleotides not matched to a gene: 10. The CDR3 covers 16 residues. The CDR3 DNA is TGTGCCAGCAGTTTCCTGAGGGGGACAGGAGGCAATGAGCAGTTCTTC. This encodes CASSFLRGTGGNEQFF.

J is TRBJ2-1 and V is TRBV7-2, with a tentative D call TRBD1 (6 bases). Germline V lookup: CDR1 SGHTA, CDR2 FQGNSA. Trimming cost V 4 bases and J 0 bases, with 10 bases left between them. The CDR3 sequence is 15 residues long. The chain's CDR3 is CASSYRENSYNEQFF. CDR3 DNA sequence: TGTGCCAGCAGCTACAGGGAAAACTCCTACAATGAGCAGTTCTTC.

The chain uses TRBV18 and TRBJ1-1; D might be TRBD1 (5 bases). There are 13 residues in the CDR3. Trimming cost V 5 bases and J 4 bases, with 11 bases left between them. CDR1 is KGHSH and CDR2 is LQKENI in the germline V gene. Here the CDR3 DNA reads TGTGCCAGCTCAGGAGGACACACCACTGAAGCTTTCTTT. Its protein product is CASSGGHTTEAFF.

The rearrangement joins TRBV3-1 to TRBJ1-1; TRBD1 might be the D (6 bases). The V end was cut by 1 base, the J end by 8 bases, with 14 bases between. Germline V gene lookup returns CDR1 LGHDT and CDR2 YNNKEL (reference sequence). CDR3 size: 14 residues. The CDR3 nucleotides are TGTGCCAGCAGCCAAGTGGACAGTGCCGGGGAAGCTTTCTTT. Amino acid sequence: CASSQVDSAGEAFF. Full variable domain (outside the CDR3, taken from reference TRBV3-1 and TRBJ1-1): DTAVSQTPKYLVTQMGNDKSIKCEQNLGHDTMYWYKQDSKKFLKIMFSYNNKELIINETVPNRFSPKSPDKAHLNLHINSLELGDSAVYFCASSQVDSAGEAFFGQGTRLTVV.

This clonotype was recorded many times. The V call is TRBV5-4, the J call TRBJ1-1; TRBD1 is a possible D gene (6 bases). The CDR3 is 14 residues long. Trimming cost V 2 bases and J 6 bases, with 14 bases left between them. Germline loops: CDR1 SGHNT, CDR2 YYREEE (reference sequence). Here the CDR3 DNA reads TGTGCCAGCAGCTTAGGACAGACGAGGGCTGAAGCTTTCTTT. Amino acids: CASSLGQTRAEAFF.

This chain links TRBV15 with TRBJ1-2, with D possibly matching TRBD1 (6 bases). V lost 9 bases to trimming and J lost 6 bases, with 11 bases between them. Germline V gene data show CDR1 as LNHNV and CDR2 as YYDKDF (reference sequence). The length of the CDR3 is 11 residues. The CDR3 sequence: CATEGGDGYTF. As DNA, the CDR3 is TGTGCCACAGAGGGGGGTGATGGCTACACCTTC.

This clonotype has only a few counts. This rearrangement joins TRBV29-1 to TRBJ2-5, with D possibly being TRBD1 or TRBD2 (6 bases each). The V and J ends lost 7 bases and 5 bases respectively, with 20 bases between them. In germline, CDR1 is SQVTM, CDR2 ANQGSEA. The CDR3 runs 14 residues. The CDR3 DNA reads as TGCAGCGGGGGGGACACCCGACGGGGCGAGACCCAGTACTTC. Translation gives CSGGDTRRGETQYF.

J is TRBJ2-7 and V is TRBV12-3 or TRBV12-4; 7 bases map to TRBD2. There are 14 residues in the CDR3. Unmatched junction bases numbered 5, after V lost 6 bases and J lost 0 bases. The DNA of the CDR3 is TGTGCCAGCAGCGCCGGGGACTACTCCTACGAGCAGTACTTC. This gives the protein CASSAGDYSYEQYF.

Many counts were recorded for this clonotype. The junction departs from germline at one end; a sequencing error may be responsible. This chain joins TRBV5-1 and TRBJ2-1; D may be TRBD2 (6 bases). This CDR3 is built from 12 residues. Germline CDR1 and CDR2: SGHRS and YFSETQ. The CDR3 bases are TGTGCCAGCAGTTTCCGGGGGAATGAGCAGTTCTTC. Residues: CASSFRGNEQFF.

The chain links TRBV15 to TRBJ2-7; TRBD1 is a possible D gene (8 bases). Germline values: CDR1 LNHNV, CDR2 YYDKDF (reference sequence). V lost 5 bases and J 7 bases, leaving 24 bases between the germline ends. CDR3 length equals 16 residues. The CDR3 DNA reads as TGTGCCACCAGCTTTACCCGGACAGGGCCGGGGGGTGAGCAGTACTTC. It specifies CATSFTRTGPGGEQYF.

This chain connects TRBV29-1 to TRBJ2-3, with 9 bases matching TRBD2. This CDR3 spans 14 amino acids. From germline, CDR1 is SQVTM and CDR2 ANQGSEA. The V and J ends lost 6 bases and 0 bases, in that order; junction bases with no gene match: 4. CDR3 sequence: CSVQRGESTDTQYF. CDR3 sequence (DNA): TGCAGCGTACAGCGGGGGGAAAGCACAGATACGCAGTATTTT.

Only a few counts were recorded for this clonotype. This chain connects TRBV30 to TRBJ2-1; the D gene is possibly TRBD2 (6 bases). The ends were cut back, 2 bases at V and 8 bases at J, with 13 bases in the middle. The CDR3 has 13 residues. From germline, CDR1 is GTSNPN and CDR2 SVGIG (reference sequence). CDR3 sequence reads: CAWSIVGGDEQFF. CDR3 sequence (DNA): TGTGCCTGGAGTATTGTAGGCGGGGATGAGCAGTTCTTC.

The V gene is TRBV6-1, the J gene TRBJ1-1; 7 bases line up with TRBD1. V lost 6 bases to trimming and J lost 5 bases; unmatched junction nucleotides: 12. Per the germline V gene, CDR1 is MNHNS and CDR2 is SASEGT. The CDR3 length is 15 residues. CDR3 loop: CASSFAGRGQTEAFF. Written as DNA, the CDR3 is TGTGCCAGCAGCTTTGCTGGGAGGGGGCAAACTGAAGCTTTCTTT.

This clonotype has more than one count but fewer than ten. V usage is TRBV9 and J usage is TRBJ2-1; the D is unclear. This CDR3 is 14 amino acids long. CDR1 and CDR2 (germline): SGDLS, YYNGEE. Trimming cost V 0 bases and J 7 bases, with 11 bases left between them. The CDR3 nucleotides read TGTGCCAGCAGCGTAGGAAGAAATACTAATGAGCAGTTCTTC. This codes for CASSVGRNTNEQFF.

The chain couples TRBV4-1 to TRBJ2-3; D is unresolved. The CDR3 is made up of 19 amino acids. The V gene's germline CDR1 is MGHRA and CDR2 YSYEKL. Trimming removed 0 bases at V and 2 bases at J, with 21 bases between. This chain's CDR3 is CASSQESGIFGQHTDTQYF. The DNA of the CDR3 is TGCGCCAGCAGCCAAGAATCCGGTATTTTCGGGCAGCACACAGATACGCAGTATTTT.

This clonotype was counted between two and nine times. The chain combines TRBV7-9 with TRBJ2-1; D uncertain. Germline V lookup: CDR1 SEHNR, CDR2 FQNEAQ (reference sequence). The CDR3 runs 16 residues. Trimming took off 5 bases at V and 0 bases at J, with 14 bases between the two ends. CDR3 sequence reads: CASSPLLRSSYNEQFF. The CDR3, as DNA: TGTGCCAGCAGCCCCCTGTTGAGAAGCTCCTACAATGAGCAGTTCTTC.

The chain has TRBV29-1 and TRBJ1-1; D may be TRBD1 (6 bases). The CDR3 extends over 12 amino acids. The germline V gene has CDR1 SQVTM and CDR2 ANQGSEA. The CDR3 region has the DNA TGCACCATGGGGGGCCCAGGTACTGAAGCTTTCTTT. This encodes CTMGGPGTEAFF. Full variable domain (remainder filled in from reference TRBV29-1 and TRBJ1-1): SAVISQKPSRDICQRGTSLTIQCQVDSQVTMMFWYRQQPGQSLTLIATANQGSEATYESGFVIDKFPISRPNLTFSTLTVSNMSPEDSSIYLCTMGGPGTEAFFGQGTRLTVV.

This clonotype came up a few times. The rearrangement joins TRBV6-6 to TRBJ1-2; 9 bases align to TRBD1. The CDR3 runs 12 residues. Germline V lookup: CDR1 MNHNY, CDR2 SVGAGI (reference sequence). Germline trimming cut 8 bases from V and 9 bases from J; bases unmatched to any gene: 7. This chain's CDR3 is CASGTGQGRYTF. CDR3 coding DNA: TGTGCCAGCGGTACCGGACAGGGGCGCTACACCTTC.

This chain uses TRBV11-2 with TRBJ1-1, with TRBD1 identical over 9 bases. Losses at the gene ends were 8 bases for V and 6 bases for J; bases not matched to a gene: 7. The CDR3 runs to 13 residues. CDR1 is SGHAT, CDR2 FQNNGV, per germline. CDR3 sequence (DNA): TGTGCCAGCGGGCGGGACAGGGTCGCTGAAGCTTTCTTT. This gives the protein CASGRDRVAEAFF.

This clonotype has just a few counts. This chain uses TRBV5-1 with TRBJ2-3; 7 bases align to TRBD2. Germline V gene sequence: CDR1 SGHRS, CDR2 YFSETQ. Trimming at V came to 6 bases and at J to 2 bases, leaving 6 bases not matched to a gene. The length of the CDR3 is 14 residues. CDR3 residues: CASTSGGPTDTQYF. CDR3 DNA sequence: TGCGCCAGCACCTCGGGGGGACCCACAGATACGCAGTATTTT.

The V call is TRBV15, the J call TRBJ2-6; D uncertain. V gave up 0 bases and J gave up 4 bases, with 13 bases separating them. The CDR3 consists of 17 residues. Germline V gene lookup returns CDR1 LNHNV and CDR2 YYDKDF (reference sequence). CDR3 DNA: TGTGCCACCAGCAGAGATGTGGCAGTTCGCGGGGCCAACGTCCTGACTTTC. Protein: CATSRDVAVRGANVLTF.

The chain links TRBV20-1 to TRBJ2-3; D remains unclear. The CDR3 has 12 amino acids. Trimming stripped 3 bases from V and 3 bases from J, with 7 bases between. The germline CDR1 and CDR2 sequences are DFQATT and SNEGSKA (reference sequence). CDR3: CSASMGTDTQYF. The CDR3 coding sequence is TGCAGTGCTAGTATGGGGACAGATACGCAGTATTTT.

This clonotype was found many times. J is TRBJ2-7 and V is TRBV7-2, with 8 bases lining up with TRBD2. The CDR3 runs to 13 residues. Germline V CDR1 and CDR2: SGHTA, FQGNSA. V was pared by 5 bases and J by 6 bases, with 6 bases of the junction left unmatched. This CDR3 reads CASSPTLAGEQYF. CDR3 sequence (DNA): TGTGCCAGCAGCCCAACTCTAGCGGGCGAGCAGTACTTC.

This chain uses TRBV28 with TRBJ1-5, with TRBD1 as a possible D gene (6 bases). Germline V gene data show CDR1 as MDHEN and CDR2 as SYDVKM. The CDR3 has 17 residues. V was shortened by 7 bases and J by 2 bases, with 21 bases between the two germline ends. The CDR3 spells CASNGGWQGLRNQPQHF. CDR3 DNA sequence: TGTGCCAGCAACGGGGGCTGGCAGGGACTACGCAATCAGCCCCAGCATTTT.

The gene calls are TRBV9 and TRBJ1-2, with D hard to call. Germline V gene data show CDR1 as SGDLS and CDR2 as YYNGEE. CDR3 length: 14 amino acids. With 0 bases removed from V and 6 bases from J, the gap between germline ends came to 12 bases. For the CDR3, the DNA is TGTGCCAGCAGCGTAGTGGGAGGGATTGATGGCTACACCTTC. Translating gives CASSVVGGIDGYTF.